This T cell receptor beta chain was identified during a study of T cell changes during pregnancy in multiple sclerosis (dated by TCRdb to the late 2010s). Some background on the complete study: Changes in the T cell repertoire over the course of pregnancy were examined in this study in women with multiple sclerosis.

Receptor amplification or capture employed the immunoSEQ multiplex PCR assay. Imported from immuneACCESS, the table was reduced by TCRdb to in-frame sequences with V and J called. These copies leave out some clones; in studies compared against another copy, an unresolved V gene accounts for under half, and the cause of the remainder is not known. This sample is represented by tens of thousands of clones; about 92% of them were singletons. About 0.22% of the sample rests with the top ten. Turning to this clone: Its antigen target is currently unknown. The input lacks base qualities; no much larger clone sits a single base away.

The receptor was derived from a female donor with multiple sclerosis, enrolled in a pregnancy study. Sequencing was performed on CD4+ T cells from peripheral blood mononuclear cells, taken before pregnancy.

The nucleotides read TGTGCCAGCTCCCTTTGGGCGAACAATCAGCCCCAGCATTTT. The translation is CASSLWANNQPQHF. The chain links TRBV28 with TRBJ1-5; the D gene cannot be resolved reliably. The CDR3 sequence holds 14 residues, the cysteine and phenylalanine included. Just the 42-base CDR3 DNA is kept, in frame starting at base 1. CDR1 and CDR2 are read off the germline V gene as MDHEN and SYDVKM. The germline ends are 14 bases apart after V is trimmed by 8 bases and J by 3 bases.